This TCR beta chain was profiled in a study of identical twins. Study findings and constraints: Clonotypes of the beta chain that were abundant in cord blood carried fewer insertions (memory repertoires showed none).

The CDR3 length is 16 residues. Trimming took 5 bases from V and 5 from J; bases not matched to a gene: 10. Germline V gene lookup returns CDR1 MNHEY and CDR2 SMNVEV (reference sequence). In the case of this clonotype: Antigen: not known.

Template switching introduced a universal primer site, and the cDNA bore unique molecular identifiers. MiXCR was run by TCRdb on the 5' RACE reads, yielding one entry per CDR3 protein. Among 200,000 to 250,000 distinct CDR3 sequences listed, about 13% were seen once. The data were also submitted as part of a second study, on yellow fever vaccine responses in identical twins. That source notes: On the reported evidence, twins' vaccine T cell responses seemed partly convergent and partly personalized.

Specimen: memory (CD45RO+) T cells sorted from blood. This TCR derives from a woman aged 18-29 years in good health. The J gene is TRBJ2-1, the V gene TRBV27; 9 bases map to TRBD1. In DNA, the CDR3 is TGTGCCAGCAGTCTACTGCGACAGGGGGTCCACAATGAGCAGTTCTTC. Translating gives CASSLLRQGVHNEQFF.